The following is a T cell receptor (beta chain) sequence with its context. This entry belongs to a study of blood T cell repertoires in COVID-19. The CDR3 totals 15 residues. CDR1 SGHTA and CDR2 FQGNSA come from the germline V gene. V lost 5 bases and J lost 6; bases outside the gene matches: 11. As originally analysed: Reference gene primer amplification gave nucleated cell count estimates. The protocol was immunoSEQ multiplex PCR, while the TCRdb copy is restricted to in-frame clones and leaves out a portion. The V and J calls and the clone size are those of that table, but D and trimming were determined from the DNA. The sample has roughly 200,000 clones; 80% to 85% are singletons.

The gene calls are TRBV7-2 and TRBJ2-7; 9 bases are shared with TRBD2. The sequence derives from a woman aged 80 or older with COVID-19, enrolled during active disease. Specimen: peripheral blood. CDR3 sequence reads: CASSEEGLAGREQYF. Written as DNA, the CDR3 is TGTGCCAGCAGCGAAGAGGGCCTAGCGGGACGCGAGCAGTACTTC.